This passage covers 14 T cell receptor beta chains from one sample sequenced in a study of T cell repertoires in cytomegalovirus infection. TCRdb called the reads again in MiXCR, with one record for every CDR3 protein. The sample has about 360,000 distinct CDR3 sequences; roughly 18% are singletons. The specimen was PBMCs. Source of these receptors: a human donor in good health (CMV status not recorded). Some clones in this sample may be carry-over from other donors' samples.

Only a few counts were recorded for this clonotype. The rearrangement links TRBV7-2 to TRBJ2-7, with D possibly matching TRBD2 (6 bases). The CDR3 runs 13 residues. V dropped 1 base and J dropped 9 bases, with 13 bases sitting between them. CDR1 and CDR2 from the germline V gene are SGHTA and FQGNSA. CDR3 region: CASSLGGTTGQYF. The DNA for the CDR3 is TGTGCCAGCAGCTTAGGCGGGACCACCGGGCAGTACTTC.

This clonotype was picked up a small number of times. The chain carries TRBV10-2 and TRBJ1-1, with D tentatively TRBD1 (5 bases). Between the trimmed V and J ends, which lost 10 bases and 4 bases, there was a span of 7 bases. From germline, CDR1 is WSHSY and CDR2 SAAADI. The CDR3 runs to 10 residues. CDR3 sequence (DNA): TGCGCCATGGGGGGCACTGAAGCTTTCTTT. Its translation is CAMGGTEAFF.

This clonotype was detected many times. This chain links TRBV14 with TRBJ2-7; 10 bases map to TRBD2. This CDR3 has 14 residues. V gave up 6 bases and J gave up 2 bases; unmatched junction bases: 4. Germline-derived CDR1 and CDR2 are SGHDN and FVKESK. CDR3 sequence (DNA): TGTGCCAGCAGAGAAAGCGGGAGGGCCTACGAGCAGTACTTC. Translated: CASRESGRAYEQYF.

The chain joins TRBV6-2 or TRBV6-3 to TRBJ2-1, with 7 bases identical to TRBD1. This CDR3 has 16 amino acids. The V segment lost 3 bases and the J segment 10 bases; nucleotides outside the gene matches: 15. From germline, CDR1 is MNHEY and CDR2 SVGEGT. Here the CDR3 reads CASSYMAFPQGGEQFF. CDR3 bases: TGTGCCAGCAGTTATATGGCATTCCCCCAAGGGGGCGAGCAGTTCTTC.

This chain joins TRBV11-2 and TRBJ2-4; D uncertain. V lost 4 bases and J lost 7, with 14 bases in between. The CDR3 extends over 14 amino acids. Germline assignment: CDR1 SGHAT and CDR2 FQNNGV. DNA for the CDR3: TGTGCCAGCAGCTCCTCTGGGCCGCGGAACATTCAGTACTTC. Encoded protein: CASSSSGPRNIQYF.

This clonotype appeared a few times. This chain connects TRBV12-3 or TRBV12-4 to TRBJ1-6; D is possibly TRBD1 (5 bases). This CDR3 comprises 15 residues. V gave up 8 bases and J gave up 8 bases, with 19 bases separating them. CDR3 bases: TGTGCCAGCGGTTCAGGGTTCAGATTGGATTCACCCCTCCACTTT. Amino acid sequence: CASGSGFRLDSPLHF.

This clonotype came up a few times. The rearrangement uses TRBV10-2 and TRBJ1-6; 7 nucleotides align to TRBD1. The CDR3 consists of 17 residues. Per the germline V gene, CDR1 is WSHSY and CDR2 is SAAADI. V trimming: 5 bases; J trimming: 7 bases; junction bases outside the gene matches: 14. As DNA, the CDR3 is TGCGCCAGCAGTAAAGACAGGGCGAGGAGAATAAATTCACCCCTCCACTTT. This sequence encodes CASSKDRARRINSPLHF.

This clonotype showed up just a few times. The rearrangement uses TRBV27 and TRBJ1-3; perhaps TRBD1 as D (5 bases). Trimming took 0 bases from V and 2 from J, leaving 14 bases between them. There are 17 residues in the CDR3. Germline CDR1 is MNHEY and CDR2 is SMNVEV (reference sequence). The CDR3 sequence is CASSLSGWGVTGNTIYF. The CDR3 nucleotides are TGTGCCAGCAGTTTATCCGGGTGGGGCGTAACTGGAAACACCATATATTTT.

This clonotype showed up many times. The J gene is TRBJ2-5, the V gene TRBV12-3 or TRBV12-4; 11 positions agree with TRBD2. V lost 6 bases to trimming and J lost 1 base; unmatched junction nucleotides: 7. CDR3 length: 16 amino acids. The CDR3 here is CASRYAGTSGQETQYF. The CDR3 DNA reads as TGTGCCAGCAGATACGCCGGGACTAGCGGCCAAGAGACCCAGTACTTC.

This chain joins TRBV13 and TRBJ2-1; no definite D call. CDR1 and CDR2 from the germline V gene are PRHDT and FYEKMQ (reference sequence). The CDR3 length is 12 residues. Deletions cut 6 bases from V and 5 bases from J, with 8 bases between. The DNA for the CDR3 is TGTGCCAGCAGAGAAAACGACAATGAGCAGTTCTTC. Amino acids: CASRENDNEQFF. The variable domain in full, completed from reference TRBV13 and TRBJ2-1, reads AAGVIQSPRHLIKEKRETATLKCYPIPRHDTVYWYQQGPGQDPQFLISFYEKMQSDKGSIPDRFSAQQFSDYHSELNMSSLELGDSALYFCASRENDNEQFFGPGTRLTVL.

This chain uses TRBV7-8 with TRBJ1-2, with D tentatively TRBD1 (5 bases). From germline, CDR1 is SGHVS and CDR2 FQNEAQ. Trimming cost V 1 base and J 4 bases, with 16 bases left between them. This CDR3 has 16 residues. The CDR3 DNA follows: TGTGCCAGCAGCTTAGTGGAGGGGAGCGGCAGCTATGGCTACACCTTC. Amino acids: CASSLVEGSGSYGYTF.

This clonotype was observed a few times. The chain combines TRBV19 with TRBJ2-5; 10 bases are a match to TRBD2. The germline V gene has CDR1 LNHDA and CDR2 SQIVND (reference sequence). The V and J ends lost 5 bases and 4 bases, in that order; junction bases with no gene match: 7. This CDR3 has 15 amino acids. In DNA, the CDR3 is TGTGCCAGTAGTGAAGCGGGGGGGCCAGGAGAGACCCAGTACTTC. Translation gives CASSEAGGPGETQYF. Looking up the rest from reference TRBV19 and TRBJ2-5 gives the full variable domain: DGGITQSPKYLFRKEGQNVTLSCEQNLNHDAMYWYRQDPGQGLRLIYYSQIVNDFQKGDIAEGYSVSREKKESFPLTVTSAQKNPTAFYLCASSEAGGPGETQYFGPGTRLLVL.

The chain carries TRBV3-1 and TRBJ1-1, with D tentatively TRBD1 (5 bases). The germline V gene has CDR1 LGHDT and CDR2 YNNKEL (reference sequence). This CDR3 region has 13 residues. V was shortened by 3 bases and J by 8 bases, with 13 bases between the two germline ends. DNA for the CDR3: TGTGCCAGCAGCCATAGGGGCGGGGTAGAAGCTTTCTTT. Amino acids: CASSHRGGVEAFF.

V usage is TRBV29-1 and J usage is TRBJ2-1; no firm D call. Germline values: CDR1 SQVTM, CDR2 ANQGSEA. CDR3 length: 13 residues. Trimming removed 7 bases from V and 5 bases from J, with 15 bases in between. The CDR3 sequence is CSGIYGEDNEQFF. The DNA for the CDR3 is TGCAGCGGTATTTACGGTGAGGACAATGAGCAGTTCTTC.